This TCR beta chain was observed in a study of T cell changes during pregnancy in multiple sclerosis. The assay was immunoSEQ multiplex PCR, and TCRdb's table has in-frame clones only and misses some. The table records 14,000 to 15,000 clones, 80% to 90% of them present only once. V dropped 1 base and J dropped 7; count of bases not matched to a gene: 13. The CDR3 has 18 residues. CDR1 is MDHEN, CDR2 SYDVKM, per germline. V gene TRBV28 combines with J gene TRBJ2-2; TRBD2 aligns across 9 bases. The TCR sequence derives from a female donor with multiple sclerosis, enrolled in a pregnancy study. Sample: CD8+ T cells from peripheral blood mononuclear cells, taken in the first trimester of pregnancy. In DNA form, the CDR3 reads TGTGCCAGCAGTTTATTCCTGATTCCTAGCGGGACGGTCGGGGAGCTGTTTTTT. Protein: CASSLFLIPSGTVGELFF. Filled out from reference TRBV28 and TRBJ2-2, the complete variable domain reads DVKVTQSSRYLVKRTGEKVFLECVQDMDHENMFWYRQDPGLGLRLIYFSYDVKMKEKGDIPEGYSVSREKKERFSLILESASTNQTSMYLCASSLFLIPSGTVGELFFGEGSRLTVL.